One sample yielded the 6 T cell receptor beta chains listed below, sequenced in a study of blood T cell repertoires in COVID-19. The protocol was immunoSEQ multiplex PCR, while the TCRdb copy is restricted to in-frame clones and leaves out a portion. In the table there are 200,000 to 250,000 clones, approximately 80% of which are singletons. Sequencing was carried out using peripheral blood. These receptors were collected from an elderly woman with COVID-19, enrolled during active disease.

This clone was detected only once. CDR3 bases: TGTGCCAGTAGTTTGGGCTCAGGCAGGGTCCCCGCTACCAATGAGCAGTTCTTC. As protein: CASSLGSGRVPATNEQFF. This chain links TRBV19 with TRBJ2-1; D perhaps matches TRBD1 (5 bases). Germline V gene sequence: CDR1 LNHDA, CDR2 SQIVND (reference sequence). With 5 bases removed from V and 6 bases from J, the gap between germline ends came to 26 bases. The CDR3 is made up of 18 amino acids.

The chain links TRBV2 to TRBJ2-1, with 13 bases identical to TRBD2. The germline CDR1 and CDR2 sequences are SNHLY and FYNNEI. Trimming at V came to 4 bases and at J to 7 bases, leaving 4 bases not matched to a gene. This CDR3 contains 15 residues. The CDR3, as DNA: TGTGCCAGCAGTGGACTAGCGGGGGGCGGGAATGAGCAGTTCTTC. Residues: CASSGLAGGGNEQFF.

This clone appeared many times. CDR3 sequence reads: CASSSNPGQAQHF. CDR3 DNA: TGTGCCAGCAGCTCAAATCCGGGACAGGCCCAGCATTTT. This chain links TRBV5-4 with TRBJ1-5, with 8 bases that match TRBD1. The V gene's germline CDR1 is SGHNT and CDR2 YYREEE (reference sequence). This CDR3 region has 13 residues. The junction had 7 bases not matched to a gene; V was cut back by 3 bases and J by 11 bases.

The chain carries TRBV19 and TRBJ1-1; the D gene is possibly TRBD1 (6 bases). V shed 8 bases and J shed 4 bases, with 17 bases lying between them. Germline V gene lookup returns CDR1 LNHDA and CDR2 SQIVND (reference sequence). The CDR3 runs 14 residues. The CDR3 DNA reads as TGTGCCAGTTTACAGGGCGGGGGTGGCACTGAAGCTTTCTTT. Translating it yields CASLQGGGGTEAFF.

The gene calls are TRBV6-4 and TRBJ2-1, with 7 bases that match TRBD1. Trimming removed 4 bases from V and 9 bases from J; junction bases left unmatched: 6. This CDR3 comprises 13 residues. Germline V CDR1 and CDR2: MRHNA, SNTAGT. In DNA, the CDR3 is TGTGCCAGCAGTGGACAGGGCGCGGGTGAGCAGTTCTTC. Amino acid sequence: CASSGQGAGEQFF.

The V gene is TRBV28, the J gene TRBJ2-7; the D gene is possibly TRBD1 (6 bases). This CDR3 contains 14 residues. With 4 bases removed from V and 2 bases from J, the gap between germline ends came to 12 bases. The germline V gene has CDR1 MDHEN and CDR2 SYDVKM. CDR3 sequence (DNA): TGTGCCAGCAGTTCCCGTACAGGGACCTACGAGCAGTACTTC. Its translation is CASSSRTGTYEQYF.